This T cell receptor (beta chain) was recorded in a study of blood T cell repertoires in COVID-19. At the level of the study: Acute-phase and convalescent COVID-19 samples originated in the United States, Italy and Spain.

The study assigned cohorts using participant-reported clinical history. In the original analysis: Counts of nucleated cells, estimated from reference gene primer amplification, were obtained. TCRdb keeps only in-frame clones here, not all; method: immunoSEQ multiplex PCR. The V and J calls and the clone size are those of that table, but D and trimming were determined from the DNA. Among 270,000 or so clones listed, approximately 90% were seen once. The CDR3 covers 12 residues. Looked up from germline, CDR1 is MGHRA and CDR2 is YSYEKL. The V and J ends lost 6 bases and 3 bases respectively, with 6 bases between them.

The rearrangement joins TRBV4-1 to TRBJ2-1; unclear D gene. Material: PBMCs or T cells enriched from blood (not recorded which). This receptor was obtained from a woman aged 30 to 39 with acute COVID-19. The CDR3 loop reads CASSPNYNEQFF. The CDR3, as DNA: TGCGCCAGCAGTCCTAACTACAATGAGCAGTTCTTC.